The 27 T cell receptor beta chains in this list originate from one sample, sequenced in a study of cytomegalovirus exposure and HLA in healthy donors (dated by TCRdb to about 2017). Libraries were built with the immunoSEQ multiplex PCR assay. For the multiplex PCR, a mixture combining 60 forward primers for TCR Vbeta segments and 13 reverse primers for TCR Jbeta segments was used. Entries here come from immuneACCESS through TCRdb and include only in-frame sequences with V and J called. Some clones fail to appear in such tables; in the studies checked, an unresolved V gene covers under half of the shortfall, and the cause of the remainder is unknown. This sample comprises roughly 140,000 clones, just under 65% of them detected only once. The ten largest clones represent roughly 6.4% of the sample. The sequenced material came from PBMCs. These receptors were taken from a woman aged 60-70 years in good health and CMV-seropositive.

Details on this clone: At one boundary the junction diverges from the germline segment, which might be a read error. Other DNA variants within this sample encode the same CDR3. The J gene is TRBJ2-7, the V gene TRBV27; D possibly corresponds to TRBD2 (5 bases). This CDR3 has 15 residues. CDR1 and CDR2 (germline): MNHEY, SMNVEV (reference sequence). CDR3 protein: CASSLSWSGFYEQYF. The CDR3 nucleotides are TGTGCCAGCAGTTTAAGCTGGTCGGGATTCTACGAGCAGTACTTT.

The rearrangement uses TRBV7-9 and TRBJ1-3; TRBD1 matches at 10 bases. The CDR3 is made up of 15 amino acids. Unmatched junction bases numbered 1, after V lost 4 bases and J lost 1 base. Looked up from germline, CDR1 is SEHNR and CDR2 is FQNEAQ (reference sequence). CDR3 region: CASSWGQGSGNTIYF. In nucleotides, the CDR3 is TGTGCCAGCAGCTGGGGACAGGGGTCTGGAAACACCATATATTTT.

This chain connects TRBV18 to TRBJ1-5; D ambiguous. The V gene lost 3 bases and the J gene lost 5 bases, with 8 bases spanning the gap. This CDR3 region has 13 residues. Germline V gene data show CDR1 as KGHSH and CDR2 as LQKENI. CDR3 sequence: CASSPSGDQPQHF. The CDR3 nucleotides read TGTGCCAGCTCACCCTCCGGTGATCAGCCCCAGCATTTT.

This chain connects TRBV19 to TRBJ1-2; TRBD1 matches 9 bases. J was trimmed by 8 bases and V by 7 bases; bases with no gene match: 14. The germline gives CDR1 LNHDA, CDR2 SQIVND (reference sequence). The CDR3 extends over 15 amino acids. CDR3 coding DNA: TGTGCCAGTAACCGGGACAGGGAGTCCCTCCGGGGCTACACCTTC. Encoded protein: CASNRDRESLRGYTF. The variable domain in full, with the rest retrieved from reference TRBV19 and TRBJ1-2, is DGGITQSPKYLFRKEGQNVTLSCEQNLNHDAMYWYRQDPGQGLRLIYYSQIVNDFQKGDIAEGYSVSREKKESFPLTVTSAQKNPTAFYLCASNRDRESLRGYTFGSGTRLTVV.

In this sample, this clone turned up a few times. The genes are TRBV28 and TRBJ2-7, with TRBD1 matching over 8 bases. The CDR3 is 14 amino acids. The germline V gene encodes CDR1 MDHEN and CDR2 SYDVKM. The ends lost 6 bases at V and 0 bases at J; junction bases unmatched: 4. The chain's CDR3 is CASRKGQVSYEQYF. The CDR3 nucleotides read TGTGCCAGCAGAAAGGGACAGGTCTCCTACGAGCAGTACTTC.

Only a few counts were recorded for this clone. The rearrangement joins TRBV5-1 to TRBJ1-1; no clear D. The V and J ends lost 4 bases and 1 base respectively, with 11 bases between them. Looked up from germline, CDR1 is SGHRS and CDR2 is YFSETQ. The CDR3 covers 14 residues. The CDR3 DNA is TGCGCCAGCAGCCATTACACAAAGAACACTGAAGCTTTCTTT. This sequence encodes CASSHYTKNTEAFF. Together with reference TRBV5-1 and TRBJ1-1, the CDR3 gives the full variable domain: KAGVTQTPRYLIKTRGQQVTLSCSPISGHRSVSWYQQTPGQGLQFLFEYFSETQRNKGNFPGRFSGRQFSNSRSEMNVSTLELGDSALYLCASSHYTKNTEAFFGQGTRLTVV.

This clone was counted only a few times. The chain couples TRBV11-2 to TRBJ2-3; 7 bases agree with TRBD2. The germline V gene encodes CDR1 SGHAT and CDR2 FQNNGV. The V segment lost 3 bases and the J segment 3 bases; nucleotides outside the gene matches: 18. CDR3 size: 19 residues. The CDR3 loop is CASSLGRLWGEGQTDTQYF. Written as DNA, the CDR3 is TGTGCCAGCAGCTTGGGACGACTTTGGGGGGAGGGCCAGACAGATACGCAGTATTTT.

V usage is TRBV4-2 and J usage is TRBJ2-5, with 9 bases that match TRBD2. This CDR3 has 16 amino acids. Germline V gene data show CDR1 as LGHNA and CDR2 as YNFKEQ. After removal of 0 bases from V and 11 bases from J, the junction contained 13 bases not matched to a gene. The CDR3 DNA is TGTGCCAGCAGCCAAGAAGGTCCTAGCGGGATGAGTGAGCAGTACTTC. It specifies CASSQEGPSGMSEQYF.

The chain joins TRBV5-6 to TRBJ2-3, with D possibly being TRBD1 (6 bases). CDR3 length: 14 amino acids. Germline values: CDR1 SGHDT, CDR2 YYEEEE. V was trimmed by 6 bases and J by 12 bases, leaving 23 bases between them. CDR3 region: CASTPRSQGFFQYF. The CDR3 DNA reads TGTGCCAGCACCCCTAGGAGTCAGGGGTTTTTCCAGTATTTT.

The chain has TRBV28 and TRBJ2-2; 8 bases map to TRBD1. Trimming cost V 4 bases and J 3 bases; bases outside gene matches: 10. The CDR3 spans 17 residues. Germline loops: CDR1 MDHEN, CDR2 SYDVKM. The CDR3 sequence: CASSSRYTDRDTGELFF. The CDR3 nucleotides are TGTGCCAGCAGTTCCCGATATACGGACAGGGACACCGGGGAGCTGTTTTTT.

The J gene is TRBJ2-5, the V gene TRBV30, with D possibly matching TRBD2 (5 bases). The CDR3 has 14 residues. Germline lookup yields CDR1 GTSNPN and CDR2 SVGIG (reference sequence). Trimming pared 4 bases from V and 1 base from J, leaving 13 bases between. As DNA, the CDR3 is TGTGCCTGGATTTTGGGTGCGGGCCAAGAGACCCAGTACTTC. It is translated as CAWILGAGQETQYF. The full variable domain, with the rest looked up from reference TRBV30 and TRBJ2-5, is SQTIHQWPATLVQPVGSPLSLECTVEGTSNPNLYWYRQAAGRGLQLLFYSVGIGQISSEVPQNLSASRPQDRQFILSSKKLLLSDSGFYLCAWILGAGQETQYFGPGTRLLVL.

V gene TRBV9 combines with J gene TRBJ2-3, with TRBD2 identical over 7 bases. The CDR3 covers 15 residues. V lost 6 bases and J lost 3; bases outside the gene matches: 10. Germline V gives CDR1 SGDLS, CDR2 YYNGEE. CDR3 sequence reads: CASTPVGEGTDTQYF. As DNA, the CDR3 is TGTGCCAGCACACCTGTCGGGGAGGGGACAGATACGCAGTATTTT.

This rearrangement joins TRBV7-9 to TRBJ2-7; possibly TRBD2 for D (6 bases). Germline assignment: CDR1 SEHNR and CDR2 FQNEAQ (reference sequence). This CDR3 has 15 residues. V shed 2 bases and J shed 2 bases, with 13 bases lying between them. This CDR3 is CASSLMLAPTYEQYF. The CDR3 DNA reads as TGTGCCAGCAGCTTAATGCTAGCGCCAACCTACGAGCAGTACTTC.

This chain uses TRBV29-1 with TRBJ1-1; D is undetermined. Germline lookup yields CDR1 SQVTM and CDR2 ANQGSEA. The CDR3 covers 15 residues. V was trimmed by 0 bases and J by 4 bases, leaving 15 bases between them. Here the CDR3 reads CSVEDYEGLSTEAFF. CDR3 DNA: TGCAGCGTTGAAGATTATGAGGGCCTGAGCACTGAAGCTTTCTTT.

This chain connects TRBV4-3 to TRBJ2-7, with 12 bases that match TRBD2. This CDR3 region has 17 residues. Trimming cost V 2 bases and J 4 bases; bases outside gene matches: 9. Germline CDR1 reads LGHNA; CDR2 reads YSLEER. This chain's CDR3 is CASSQSPSGRALYEQYF. The CDR3 nucleotides read TGCGCCAGCAGCCAATCCCCTAGCGGGAGGGCCTTATACGAGCAGTACTTC.

CDR3 in DNA: TGTGCCAGCAGCTGGTTCCAGGGGAGGGATTCACCCCTCCACTTT. It codes for CASSWFQGRDSPLHF. The genes are TRBV11-2 and TRBJ1-6; TRBD1 is a possible D gene (6 bases). Germline V gene lookup returns CDR1 SGHAT and CDR2 FQNNGV. The CDR3 is 15 residues long. Trimming took 4 bases from V and 8 from J, leaving 15 bases between them.

The genes are TRBV5-1 and TRBJ2-3; weak D call: TRBD1 (7 bases). Germline V gene sequence: CDR1 SGHRS, CDR2 YFSETQ. The CDR3 contains 14 residues. Trimming left V 2 bases short and J 3 bases short, with 10 bases between. Written as DNA, the CDR3 is TGCGCCAGCAGCTTAGCAGGGGGGACAGATACGCAGTATTTT. This translates into CASSLAGGTDTQYF.

The rearrangement links TRBV19 to TRBJ2-5; D perhaps matches TRBD1 (6 bases). The CDR3 extends over 13 amino acids. Looked up from germline, CDR1 is LNHDA and CDR2 is SQIVND (reference sequence). The V end lost 3 bases, the J end lost 4 bases, and 9 bases lay between the germline ends. This chain's CDR3 is CASSMRRGETQYF. CDR3 nucleotides: TGTGCCAGTAGTATGCGCAGGGGAGAGACCCAGTACTTC.

This clone was observed a few times. The chain couples TRBV13 to TRBJ1-2; 11 bases match TRBD1. The CDR3 contains 15 residues. With V trimmed by 5 bases and J by 2 bases, 4 bases remained unmatched. Looked up from germline, CDR1 is PRHDT and CDR2 is FYEKMQ (reference sequence). The chain's CDR3 is CASSRRTGGNYGYTF. The CDR3 bases are TGTGCCAGCAGCAGGAGGACAGGGGGCAACTATGGCTACACCTTC.

This chain joins TRBV6-6 and TRBJ1-2; 7 positions agree with TRBD1. The V gene end was trimmed by 5 bases and the J gene end by 7 bases; junction bases not matched to a gene: 4. Germline CDR1 MNHNY, CDR2 SVGAGI (reference sequence). The CDR3 extends over 12 amino acids. CDR3 in amino acids: CASSRQGPGYTF. Here the CDR3 DNA reads TGTGCCAGCAGTCGACAGGGTCCTGGCTACACCTTC.

This rearrangement joins TRBV6-5 to TRBJ1-2; D uncertain. CDR1 is MNHEY and CDR2 is SVGAGI in the germline V gene. The CDR3 runs to 11 residues. Trimming shortened V by 4 bases and J by 5 bases, and 5 bases separated the two germline ends. The DNA of the CDR3 is TGTGCCAGCAGTTCGGGGTATGGCTACACCTTC. Translating it yields CASSSGYGYTF.

This chain connects TRBV9 to TRBJ1-3, with 8 positions matching TRBD1. V dropped 3 bases and J dropped 4; count of bases not matched to a gene: 12. CDR1 and CDR2 from the germline V gene are SGDLS and YYNGEE. This CDR3 is built from 17 residues. The CDR3 DNA reads TGTGCCAGCAGCGCCAACTCGGGACAGGACGAGGGAAACACCATATATTTT. Its translation is CASSANSGQDEGNTIYF.

In this sample, this clone turned up once. Other DNA sequences in the sample encode the same CDR3. The rearrangement joins TRBV7-3 to TRBJ2-3, with D perhaps TRBD1 (5 bases). Germline CDR1 SGHTA, CDR2 FQGTGA. CDR3 length equals 15 residues. V was pared by 3 bases and J by 0 bases, with 10 bases between. The CDR3 DNA follows: TGTGCCAGCAGCTTGGGGCGGAGTAGCACAGATACGCAGTATTTT. It translates to CASSLGRSSTDTQYF.

A few counts support this clone. This rearrangement joins TRBV9 to TRBJ2-1, with 9 bases fitting TRBD2. Per the germline V gene, CDR1 is SGDLS and CDR2 is YYNGEE. V dropped 7 bases and J dropped 8; count of bases not matched to a gene: 13. The CDR3 loop spans 15 amino acids. CDR3 loop: CASASSAGGQDEQFF. DNA of the CDR3: TGTGCCAGCGCATCGTCGGCGGGAGGGCAGGATGAGCAGTTCTTC.

CDR3 nucleotides: TGTGCCAGCACACAGACCAACGTTTATAGCAATCAGCCCCAGCATTTT. Translation: CASTQTNVYSNQPQHF. The V gene is TRBV28, the J gene TRBJ1-5, with no clear D. Germline CDR1 and CDR2: MDHEN and SYDVKM. CDR3 length equals 16 residues. The V end was cut by 7 bases, the J end by 0 bases, with 16 bases between.

The sample holds a few counts of this clone. V usage is TRBV5-6 and J usage is TRBJ2-1, with 12 bases lining up with TRBD2. CDR3 size: 17 residues. Germline trimming cut 3 bases from V and 7 bases from J; bases unmatched to any gene: 11. Germline V gene sequence: CDR1 SGHDT, CDR2 YYEEEE. The CDR3 region is CASSSLRTSGTRNEQFF. The CDR3, as DNA: TGTGCCAGCAGCTCCCTTAGGACTAGCGGGACAAGGAATGAGCAGTTCTTC. The full variable domain, in which reference TRBV5-6 and TRBJ2-1 provide the parts outside the CDR3, is DAGVTQSPTHLIKTRGQQVTLRCSPKSGHDTVSWYQQALGQGPQFIFQYYEEEERQRGNFPDRFSGHQFPNYSSELNVNALLLGDSALYLCASSSLRTSGTRNEQFFGPGTRLTVL.

This chain links TRBV11-2 with TRBJ2-7; 11 bases line up with TRBD1. This CDR3 has 15 amino acids. V shed 6 bases and J 8 bases; nucleotides not matched to a gene: 12. Germline V lookup: CDR1 SGHAT, CDR2 FQNNGV. This CDR3 reads CASRSISGQGVQQYF. The CDR3 DNA is TGTGCCAGCAGGTCTATCTCGGGACAGGGGGTGCAGCAGTACTTC.